This is a list of T cell receptor beta chains from one sample in a study of blood T cell repertoires in COVID-19. TCRdb's table, derived via immunoSEQ multiplex PCR, lists solely in-frame clones and lacks some. The table lists roughly 360,000 clones, approximately 87% of them singletons. Sequencing was done on a sample of PBMCs or T cells enriched from blood (not recorded which). The origin of the receptors is a man aged 30 to 45 who had recovered from COVID-19. CDR3s include the opening cysteine and the closing phenylalanine or tryptophan. D genes are given only for firm matches. Some rows have no size entry. The others give once, few or many, or a class for an expanded clone.

size	D	J	V	DNA	CDR3
.	TRBD2	TRBJ2-3	TRBV6-1	TGTGCCAGCACCCCCAGCGGGGGCACAGATACGCAGTATTTT	CASTPSGGTDTQYF
.	TRBD1	TRBJ1-1	TRBV7-9	TGTGCCAGCAGCTTAGAGGGACAGGGACCATACACTGAAGCTTTCTTT	CASSLEGQGPYTEAFF
.	.	TRBJ1-6	TRBV6-2/TRBV6-3	TGTGCCAGCAGTTCCGTCAATTCACCCCTCCACTTT	CASSSVNSPLHF
.	TRBD2	TRBJ2-3	TRBV27	TGTGCCAGCAGTCCGCGTCTAGCGGGGGGGCCTTCGGATACGCAGTATTTT	CASSPRLAGGPSDTQYF
.	.	TRBJ1-2	TRBV7-6	TGTGCCAGCAGACCACTCTGGCTAGCTAACTATGGCTACACCTTC	CASRPLWLANYGYTF
.	.	TRBJ1-1	TRBV4-2	TGTGCCAGCAGCCAAGCTTCCGTGAACACTGAAGCTTTCTTT	CASSQASVNTEAFF
once	.	TRBJ2-7	TRBV3-1/TRBV3-2	TGTGCCAGCAGCCCCTCGGCCAGGGTTAGCGAGCAGTACTTC	CASSPSARVSEQYF
.	.	TRBJ2-3	TRBV6-5	TGTGCCAGCAGGTCCCGGGGGGCACAGGGAGATACGCAGTATTTT	CASRSRGAQGDTQYF
.	.	TRBJ2-3	TRBV7-2	TGTGCCAGCAGCTCGAGACTTGATACGCAGTATTTT	CASSSRLDTQYF
.	TRBD1	TRBJ1-5	TRBV10-3	TGTGCCATCAGTCAGGGGGACAATCAGCCCCAGCATTTT	CAISQGDNQPQHF
.	TRBD1	TRBJ1-1	TRBV9	TGTGCCAGCAGCGCGGGGACAGGGAAGAACACTGAAGCTTTCTTT	CASSAGTGKNTEAFF
.	.	TRBJ2-7	TRBV10-3	TGTGCCATCAGTGAGTCGAGGTACGGCTCCTACGAGCAGTACTTC	CAISESRYGSYEQYF
few	.	TRBJ1-1	TRBV7-9	TGTGCCAGCAGCTTAGGCCAGGGCTTCGGAGCTTTCTTT	CASSLGQGFGAFF
.	.	TRBJ2-7	TRBV3-1/TRBV3-2	TGTGCCAGCAGCCAAGGCCCAGGAACCGAGCAGTACTTC	CASSQGPGTEQYF
.	.	TRBJ1-6	TRBV30	TGTGCCTGGAGTGTAACAGTGTCACCCCTCCACTTT	CAWSVTVSPLHF
once	.	TRBJ2-7	TRBV12-3/TRBV12-4	TGTGCCAGCAGCCCCGACAGCTACGAGCAGTACTTC	CASSPDSYEQYF
many	.	TRBJ1-1	TRBV7-2	TGTGCCAGCAGGTACACCTCACAGGTGAACACTGAAGCTTTCTTT	CASRYTSQVNTEAFF
.	.	TRBJ1-4	TRBV7-2	TGTGCCAGCAGCTTAGCGGAAAGGAGAAATGAAAAACTGTTTTTT	CASSLAERRNEKLFF
.	.	TRBJ1-2	TRBV7-2	TGTGCCAGCAGCTCTAACGCGGGGGCTAACTATGGCTACACCTTC	CASSSNAGANYGYTF
.	.	TRBJ2-3	TRBV7-9	TGTGCCAGCAGGTTTGGGAGGAGCACAGATACGCAGTATTTT	CASRFGRSTDTQYF
.	.	TRBJ2-3	TRBV11-3	TGTGCCAGCAGCTTAGGGCGACAGAGCACAGATACGCAGTATTTT	CASSLGRQSTDTQYF
.	.	TRBJ1-4	TRBV7-2	TGTGCCAGCAGCTATACAGGGAGTAATGAAAAACTGTTTTTT	CASSYTGSNEKLFF
.	.	TRBJ2-1	TRBV5-1	TGCGCCAGCAGCACCGACACCGTCGAGCAGTTCTTC	CASSTDTVEQFF
.	.	TRBJ1-5	TRBV19	TGTGCCAGTACAATCGACAGAACTAATCAGCCCCAGCATTTT	CASTIDRTNQPQHF
.	.	TRBJ1-2	TRBV10-2	TGCGCCAGCAGTGGACAGAGTAACTATGGCTACACCTTC	CASSGQSNYGYTF
.	.	TRBJ1-3	TRBV6-6	TGTGCCAGCAGTCTAATCGGGACAAAAGGCTCTGGAAACACCATATATTTT	CASSLIGTKGSGNTIYF
.	TRBD1	TRBJ2-7	TRBV10-3	TGTGCCATCAGTGAGTGGGACAGTATTAACGAGCAGTACTTC	CAISEWDSINEQYF
.	.	TRBJ2-2	TRBV4-3	TGCGCCAGCAGCTCCCAGGGTGAGGAGCTGTTTTTT	CASSSQGEELFF
.	.	TRBJ1-3	TRBV30	TGTGCCTGGAGTGTTGGGCCTCAGCGAAACACCATATATTTT	CAWSVGPQRNTIYF
once	TRBD1	TRBJ2-5	TRBV5-5	TGTGCCAGCAGCTGGGGACAGGGGAATCAAGAGACCCAGTACTTC	CASSWGQGNQETQYF
.	.	TRBJ2-7	TRBV30	TGTGCCTGGAGCCCCGGGGGAGAAATCGGCGAGCAGTACTTC	CAWSPGGEIGEQYF
.	TRBD2	TRBJ2-1	TRBV10-3	TGTGCCATCGGACTAGCGGGGGGCCGATACTCCAATGAGCAGTTCTTC	CAIGLAGGRYSNEQFF
.	.	TRBJ1-2	TRBV7-2	TGTGCCAGCAGCTTAGGACACCGGGGATACACCTTC	CASSLGHRGYTF
.	.	TRBJ1-3	TRBV10-3	TGTGCCATCCTTGGAAACACCATATATTTT	CAILGNTIYF
.	TRBD1	TRBJ1-1	TRBV3-1/TRBV3-2	TGTGCCAGCAGCCAAGAAGGGACAGAGAACACTGAAGCTTTCTTT	CASSQEGTENTEAFF
.	TRBD2	TRBJ2-3	TRBV19	TGTGCCAGTAGTTTGACTAGCGGTAGCACAGATACGCAGTATTTT	CASSLTSGSTDTQYF
few	.	TRBJ1-2	TRBV5-4	TGTGCCAGCAGCTCGCTACAGGGAGCTAACTATGGCTACACCTTC	CASSSLQGANYGYTF
.	.	TRBJ2-7	TRBV4-3	TGCGCCAGCAGCCAAGATTGGGAGGGGGCCTACGAGCAGTACTTC	CASSQDWEGAYEQYF
.	TRBD1	TRBJ1-4	TRBV6-5	TGTGCCAGCAGTCTACAGGGGGTTCGAGAAAAACTGTTTTTT	CASSLQGVREKLFF
once	.	TRBJ1-6	TRBV19	TGTGCCAGTAGTAGATCAGGGGTGAGCTCCTATAATTCACCCCTCCACTTT	CASSRSGVSSYNSPLHF
.	.	TRBJ1-4	TRBV12-5	TGTGCTAGTGGTCCCCCATCCACGGTAGATGAAAAACTGTTTTTT	CASGPPSTVDEKLFF
.	.	TRBJ2-2	TRBV10-1	TGCGCCAGCAGGCCTTCGGTTAATCCCGGGGAGCTGTTTTTT	CASRPSVNPGELFF
.	TRBD2	TRBJ2-1	TRBV4-2	TGTGCCAGCAGCCAAGATCTTAGCGGGAGCTCCTACAATGAGCAGTTCTTC	CASSQDLSGSSYNEQFF
.	.	TRBJ2-7	TRBV5-4	TGTGCCACCGGGAGTCTCTCAACCTACGAGCAGTACTTC	CATGSLSTYEQYF
few	.	TRBJ1-1	TRBV5-1	TGCGCCAGCAGCTCGGGCCACGGGCGGGACACTGAAGCTTTCTTT	CASSSGHGRDTEAFF
.	TRBD1	TRBJ1-4	TRBV15	TGTGCCACCAGCGCCGGACAGGCAACTAATGAAAAACTGTTTTTT	CATSAGQATNEKLFF
.	.	TRBJ2-5	TRBV9	TGTGCCAGCAGCGTAGCTTTACACGAGACCCAGTACTTC	CASSVALHETQYF
.	TRBD1	TRBJ1-3	TRBV2	TGTGCCAGCAGTTTACAGGGGGCACAAGGAAACACCATATATTTT	CASSLQGAQGNTIYF
once	TRBD1	TRBJ1-4	TRBV6-5	TGTGCCAGCAGTCCAGGGGGAAGGCTTAATGAAAAACTGTTTTTT	CASSPGGRLNEKLFF
.	.	TRBJ1-5	TRBV30	TGTGCCTGGGGGACAAGTAGTGTTCAGCCCCAGCATTTT	CAWGTSSVQPQHF
.	.	TRBJ2-3	TRBV4-2	TGTGCCAGCAGCCAAGATTTACTAGCAGGCACAGATACGCAGTATTTT	CASSQDLLAGTDTQYF
few	.	TRBJ1-2	TRBV9	TGTGCCAGCAGCCCTACCTTTCTTGGGCAGGGGGGCTACACCTTC	CASSPTFLGQGGYTF
.	.	TRBJ2-2	TRBV7-9	TGTGCCAGCAGCCCCCTCCGCGGGGGCGAGAACACCGGGGAGCTGTTTTTT	CASSPLRGGENTGELFF
.	TRBD2	TRBJ2-1	TRBV5-4	TGTGCCAGCAGCTTGTTCGGGGGGGATGAGCAGTTCTTC	CASSLFGGDEQFF
.	TRBD2	TRBJ2-3	TRBV7-3	TGTGCCAGCAGCTTGAAACTGAGCGGGGGTTTCACAGATACGCAGTATTTT	CASSLKLSGGFTDTQYF